The clone carrying this TCR beta chain came up once. Its target is unknown. CDR1 SGHAT and CDR2 FQNNGV come from the germline V gene. Trimming left V 2 bases short and J 0 bases short, with 8 bases between. The CDR3 consists of 15 residues. The PCR ran on 60 Vbeta and 13 Jbeta primers. Produced via immunoSEQ multiplex PCR; TCRdb's table is partial and in-frame only. The sample includes some 200,000 clones, around 83% seen only once; the top ten take 6.5%. This specimen belongs to a study of cytomegalovirus exposure and HLA in healthy donors. General study points: Indistinguishable V segments such as TRBV6-2 and TRBV6-3 were excluded.

This clonotype originated in a woman between 45 and 65 years old in good health and CMV-seropositive. V is TRBV11-2 and J is TRBJ2-1; perhaps TRBD2 as D (5 bases). Specimen: PBMCs. The CDR3: CASSLSTSSYNEQFF. The CDR3, as DNA: TGTGCCAGCAGCTTAAGTACTAGCTCCTACAATGAGCAGTTCTTC.